This T cell receptor beta chain was observed in a study of blood T cell repertoires in COVID-19. Original analysis: The authors estimated nucleated cell counts from reference gene primer amplification. TCRdb's table, derived via immunoSEQ multiplex PCR, lists solely in-frame clones and lacks some. V, J and clone size reflect that table, while D and trimming were determined from the DNA. Of about 110,000 clones listed, 80% to 95% are singletons. V dropped 10 bases and J dropped 0 bases, with 16 bases sitting between them. This CDR3 contains 15 residues. Germline V gives CDR1 MNHEY, CDR2 SVGAGI. The sequencing sample was made of peripheral blood. The V gene is TRBV6-5, the J gene TRBJ2-1; the D is unclear. This TCR was sampled from a woman in her 30s with acute or convalescent COVID-19. Here the CDR3 DNA reads TGTGCCATCTCGTTCACTGAAAGCTCCTACAATGAGCAGTTCTTC. It yields the protein CAISFTESSYNEQFF.